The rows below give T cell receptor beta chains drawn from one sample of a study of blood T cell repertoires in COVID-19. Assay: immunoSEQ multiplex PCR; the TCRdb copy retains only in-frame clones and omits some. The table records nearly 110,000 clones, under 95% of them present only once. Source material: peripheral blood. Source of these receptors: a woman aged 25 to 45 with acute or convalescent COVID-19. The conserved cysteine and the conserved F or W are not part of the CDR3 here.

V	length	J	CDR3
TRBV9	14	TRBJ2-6	ASSRRGNSGANVLT
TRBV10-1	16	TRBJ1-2	ASSEFIDPGQGFSGYT
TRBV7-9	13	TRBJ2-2	ASSPRQGWTGELF
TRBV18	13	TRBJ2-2	ASSLRTESTGELF
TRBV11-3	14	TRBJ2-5	ASSSRNMDSQETQY
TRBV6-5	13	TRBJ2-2	ASSSPSGGTGELF
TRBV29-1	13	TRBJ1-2	STIGTGGVDYGYT
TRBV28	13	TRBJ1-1	ASSLRQGGREEAF
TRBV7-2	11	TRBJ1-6	ASSLAPVSPLH
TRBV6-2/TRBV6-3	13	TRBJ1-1	ASSSSLAPNTEAF
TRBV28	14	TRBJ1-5	ASSLSGQGRNQPQH
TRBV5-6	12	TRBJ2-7	ASSKGLPGYEQY
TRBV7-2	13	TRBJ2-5	ASSLSGLRQETQY
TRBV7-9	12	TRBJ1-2	ASSLSVGGYGYT
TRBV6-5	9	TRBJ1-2	ASSTGLGYT
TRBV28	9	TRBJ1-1	ASSSDSEAF
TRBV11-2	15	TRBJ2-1	ASIKSRASGNYNEQF
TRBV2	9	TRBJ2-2	ASSPTGELF
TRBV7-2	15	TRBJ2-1	ASSLSPDLRGGNEQF
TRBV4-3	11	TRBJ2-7	ASSQRTGYEQY
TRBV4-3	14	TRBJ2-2	ASSQDWGRDTGELF
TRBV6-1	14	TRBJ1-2	ASSVRGRSANYGYT
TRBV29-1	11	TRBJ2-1	SVGPRGLNEQF
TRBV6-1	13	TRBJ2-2	ASSEVLRYTGELF
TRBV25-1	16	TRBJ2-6	ASSDSSRGVSGANVLT
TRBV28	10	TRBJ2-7	ASRDPPGEQY
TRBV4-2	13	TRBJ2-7	ASSQDPGGPYEQY
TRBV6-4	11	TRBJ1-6	ASSDSEGSPLH
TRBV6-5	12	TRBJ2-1	ASSPPSSYNEQF
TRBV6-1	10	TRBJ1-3	ASSDTLNTIY
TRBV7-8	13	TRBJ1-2	ASSQTRGAFYGYT
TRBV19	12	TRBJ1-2	ASTPADTYYGYT
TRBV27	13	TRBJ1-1	ASSLEGPTYTEAF
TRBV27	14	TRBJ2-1	ASSPRLAGSYNEQF
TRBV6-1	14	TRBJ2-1	ASSEAGDWDYNEQF
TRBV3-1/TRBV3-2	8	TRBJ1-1	ASSFKRVV
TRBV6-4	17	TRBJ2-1	ASSEWGTSVRPLYNEQF
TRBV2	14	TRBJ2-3	ASRRGRAGVADTQY
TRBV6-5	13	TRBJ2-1	ASRIGTTTHNEQF
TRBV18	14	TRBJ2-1	ASSPVRDRVTNEQF
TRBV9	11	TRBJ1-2	ASSVWQGYGYT
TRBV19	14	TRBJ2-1	ASSIAGLGAHNEQF
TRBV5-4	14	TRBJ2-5	ASSLEGTSGRETQY
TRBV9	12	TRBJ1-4	ASSGADRDEKLF
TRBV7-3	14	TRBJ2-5	ASSFRKGGSKETQY
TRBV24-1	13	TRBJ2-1	ATSDLEGQYNEQF
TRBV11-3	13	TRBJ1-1	ASRPATGVNTEAF
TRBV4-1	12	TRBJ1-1	ASSPGQMNTEAF
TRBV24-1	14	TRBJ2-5	ATSDLRGGGRETQY